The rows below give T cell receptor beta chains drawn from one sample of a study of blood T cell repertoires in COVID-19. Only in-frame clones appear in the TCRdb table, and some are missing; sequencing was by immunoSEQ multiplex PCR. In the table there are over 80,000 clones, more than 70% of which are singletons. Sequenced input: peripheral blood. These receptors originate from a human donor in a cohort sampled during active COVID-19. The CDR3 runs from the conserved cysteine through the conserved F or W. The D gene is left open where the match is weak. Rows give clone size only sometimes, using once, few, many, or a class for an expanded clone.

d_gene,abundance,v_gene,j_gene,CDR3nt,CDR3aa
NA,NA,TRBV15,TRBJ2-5,TGTGCCGGATCGGACAGACGTCAAGAGACCCAGTACTTC,CAGSDRRQETQYF
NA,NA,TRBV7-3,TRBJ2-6,TGTGCCAGCAGCTTAATATCACAGGGAACTTTCTCTGGGGCCAACGTCCTGACTTTC,CASSLISQGTFSGANVLTF
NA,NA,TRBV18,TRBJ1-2,TGTGCCAGCTCACCACCGGTGTGGGGGGACTATGGCTACACCTTC,CASSPPVWGDYGYTF
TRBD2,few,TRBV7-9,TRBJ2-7,TGTGCCAGCAGCCCTAGCTCGACTAGCGGGTCCTACGAGCAGTACTTC,CASSPSSTSGSYEQYF
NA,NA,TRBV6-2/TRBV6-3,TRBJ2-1,TGTGCCAGCAGTTACGGCGGCCTCTCCTACAATGAGCAGTTCTTC,CASSYGGLSYNEQFF
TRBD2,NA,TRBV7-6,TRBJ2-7,TGTGCCAGCAGCTTAGGGCCCTCTAGCGGGAGCTCCTACGAGCAGTACTTC,CASSLGPSSGSSYEQYF
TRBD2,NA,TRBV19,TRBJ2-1,TGTGCCAGTAGTATAATAGCGGGAGGGAGTTATGAGCAGTTCTTC,CASSIIAGGSYEQFF
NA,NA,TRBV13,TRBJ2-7,TGTGCCAGCAGCGCCACAAGCCAGGCCAACCACGAGCAGTACTTC,CASSATSQANHEQYF
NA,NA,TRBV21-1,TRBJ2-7,TGTGCCAGCAGCAAAAGGGGACTAAAACAAGGACACTACGAGCAGTACTTC,CASSKRGLKQGHYEQYF
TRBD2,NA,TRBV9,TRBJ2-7,TGTGCCAGCAGCGTAGGAGTTAGCGGGATGAAAGTCGGGGAGCAGTACTTC,CASSVGVSGMKVGEQYF
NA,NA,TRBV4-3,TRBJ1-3,TGCGCCAGCAGCCAAGAAGGACAACTCTCTGGAAACACCATATATTTT,CASSQEGQLSGNTIYF
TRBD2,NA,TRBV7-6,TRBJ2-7,TGTGCCAGCACCTCAGGGCTAGCGGGAGGTTTGGCGTACGAGCAGTACTTC,CASTSGLAGGLAYEQYF
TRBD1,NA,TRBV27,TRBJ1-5,TGTGCCAGCAGTTTTTTAGGGGGCGGTCGCAATCAGCCCCAGCATTTT,CASSFLGGGRNQPQHF